The rows below give T cell receptor beta chains drawn from one sample of a study of blood T cell repertoires in COVID-19. Assay used: immunoSEQ multiplex PCR; TCRdb lists only in-frame clones, some missing. The sample includes almost 200,000 clones, more than 80% of them seen just once. Sequencing was carried out using PBMCs or T cells enriched from blood (not recorded which). The receptors originated from a woman younger than 30 who had recovered from COVID-19. The CDR3 runs from the conserved cysteine through the conserved F or W. Fields, in order: J gene, D gene, clone size, V gene, CDR3 protein, CDR3 DNA. The D gene is left open where the match is weak. For some rows the clone size is stated as once, few or many, or as a class when expanded; others skip it.

J: TRBJ2-1
D: .
size: .
V: TRBV6-1
CDR3: CASSEIIYNEQFF
DNA: TGTGCCAGCAGTGAAATTATCTACAATGAGCAGTTCTTC

J: TRBJ2-5
D: TRBD2
size: .
V: TRBV3-1/TRBV3-2
CDR3: CASSQDLTSTSGPETQYF
DNA: TGTGCCAGCAGCCAAGATCTTACTAGTACTAGCGGGCCAGAGACCCAGTACTTC

J: TRBJ1-3
D: .
size: .
V: TRBV6-5
CDR3: CASSYRTGIYGNTIYF
DNA: TGTGCCAGCAGTTACCGTACAGGGATATATGGAAACACCATATATTTT

J: TRBJ2-3
D: .
size: .
V: TRBV6-5
CDR3: CASSYSRLGFNTQYF
DNA: TGTGCCAGCAGTTACTCCCGCCTCGGGTTCAATACGCAGTATTTT

J: TRBJ1-2
D: TRBD1
size: .
V: TRBV5-1
CDR3: CASSSTYGTAPTYGYTF
DNA: TGCGCCAGCAGCAGCACGTACGGGACAGCCCCAACTTATGGCTACACCTTC

J: TRBJ2-2
D: .
size: .
V: TRBV25-1
CDR3: CASSRGAGGPITGELFF
DNA: TGTGCCAGCAGCCGGGGGGCAGGGGGCCCTATTACCGGGGAGCTGTTTTTT

J: TRBJ1-1
D: .
size: few
V: TRBV29-1
CDR3: CSVSIGLTGKNTEAFF
DNA: TGCAGCGTCTCCATAGGATTGACCGGGAAGAACACTGAAGCTTTCTTT

J: TRBJ2-3
D: .
size: .
V: TRBV4-1
CDR3: CASSPQGAGASTDTQYF
DNA: TGCGCCAGCAGCCCCCAAGGGGCGGGGGCTAGCACAGATACGCAGTATTTT

J: TRBJ1-4
D: .
size: .
V: TRBV28
CDR3: CASSPSHQAGINEKLFF
DNA: TGTGCCAGCAGTCCCTCCCATCAGGCAGGGATTAATGAAAAACTGTTTTTT

J: TRBJ1-2
D: .
size: .
V: TRBV27
CDR3: CASGVINYGYTF
DNA: TGTGCCAGCGGAGTGATTAACTATGGCTACACCTTC

J: TRBJ2-7
D: .
size: .
V: TRBV5-1
CDR3: CASRYGTPHPRYEQYF
DNA: TGCGCCAGCAGATACGGGACACCCCATCCCCGATACGAGCAGTACTTC

J: TRBJ2-7
D: .
size: .
V: TRBV25-1
CDR3: CASSEGGGYEQYF
DNA: TGTGCCAGCAGTGAGGGAGGGGGGTACGAGCAGTACTTC